This TCR beta chain was recorded in a study of post-analysis software for immune sequencing data. Study at large: Included among the disease courses, which were recorded for the cohort, were relapsing-remitting, secondary progressive and progressive-relapsing multiple sclerosis.

Study-wide results and limits: Normalized Chao1 diversity was significantly reduced in patients versus controls. Same-batch samples co-clustered strongly by F measure. Among 5 or 6 TRBV segments more frequent in patients than controls were TRBV5-6, TRBV5-1 and TRBV20-1.

Tagging with unique molecular identifiers was a feature of the TCR beta cDNA libraries. TCRdb reprocessed the PCR reads via MiXCR and lists one record per CDR3 protein. The table records some 690,000 distinct CDR3 sequences, 25% to 30% of them present only once. A remark on this clonotype: Its antigen is still unknown.

CDR1 and CDR2 from the germline V gene are MDHEN and SYDVKM. This CDR3 comprises 15 residues. The ends were cut back, 2 bases at V and 0 bases at J, with 8 bases in the middle. This rearrangement joins TRBV28 to TRBJ2-1; D is uncertain. The sample was blood. This clonotype was obtained from a girl aged 10 to 17 with multiple sclerosis. The CDR3 is CASSLPLGSYNEQFF. The CDR3 DNA sequence: TGTGCCAGCAGTTTACCCCTAGGCTCCTACAATGAGCAGTTCTTC.